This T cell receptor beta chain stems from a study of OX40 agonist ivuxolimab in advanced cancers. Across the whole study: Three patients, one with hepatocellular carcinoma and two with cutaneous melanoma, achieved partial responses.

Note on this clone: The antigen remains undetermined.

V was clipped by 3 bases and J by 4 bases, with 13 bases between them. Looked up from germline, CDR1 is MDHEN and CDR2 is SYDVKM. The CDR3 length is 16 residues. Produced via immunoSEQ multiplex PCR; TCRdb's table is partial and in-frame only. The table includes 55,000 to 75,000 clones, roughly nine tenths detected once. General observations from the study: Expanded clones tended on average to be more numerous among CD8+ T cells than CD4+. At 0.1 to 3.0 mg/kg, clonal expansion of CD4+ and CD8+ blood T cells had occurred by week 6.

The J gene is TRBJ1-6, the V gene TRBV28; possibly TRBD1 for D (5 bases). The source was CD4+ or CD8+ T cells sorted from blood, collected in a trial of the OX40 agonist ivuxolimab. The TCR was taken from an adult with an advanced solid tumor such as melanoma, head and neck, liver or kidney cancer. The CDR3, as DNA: TGTGCCAGCAGTTTTGAGGGACCTGCGTATAATTCACCCCTCCACTTT. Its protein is CASSFEGPAYNSPLHF.